One and the same sample provided the 30 T cell receptor beta chains below, sequenced in a study of tumor and adjacent non-tumor tissue in lung cancer (dated by TCRdb to the late 2010s). RNA was isolated from bulk, unsorted tissue, and RNA quality was assessed with a NanoDrop ND-1000 and an Agilent 2100. Distant non-tumor tissue taken more than 3 cm from the tumor edge was used as the normal lung sample. Library preparation employed multiplex PCR. Instrument used: Illumina HiSeq 2500. TCRbeta libraries were constructed through three rounds of nested PCR with primers (Table S4) according to protocols adapted from ARM-PCR. The public reads were quality trimmed at Q25 with fastp and then assembled into clones with MiXCR by TCRdb, keeping productive beta chains. Every CDR3 protein is listed once, alongside the most common genes and DNA of its rows. The sample data list 100,000 or so distinct CDR3 sequences, and less than 85% of these were observed just once. More than 25% of the sample is in the top ten clones.

The source material was distant non-tumor lung tissue. These receptors originate from a man between 60 and 70 years old with small cell lung cancer.

Of note for this clonotype: Germline is not matched at one junction end, which may reflect a read error. CDR3 loop: CASSPRAGGSYNEKFF. The CDR3 region has the DNA TGTGCCAGCAGCCCCCGAGCGGGAGGTTCCTACAATGAGAAGTTCTTC. The rearrangement uses TRBV6-2 or TRBV6-3 and TRBJ2-1; 9 positions match TRBD2. There are 16 residues in the CDR3. Germline CDR1 is MNHEY and CDR2 is SVGEGT.

This rearrangement joins TRBV29-1 to TRBJ1-2, with a possible D match to TRBD1 (6 bases). The CDR3 is 17 residues long. CDR1 and CDR2 (germline): SQVTM, ANQGSEA. Written as DNA, the CDR3 is TGCAGGGTCAAAGGCGGTATTCCAGGACAGACTAACTATGGCTACACCTTC. It specifies CRVKGGIPGQTNYGYTF.

Many counts were recorded for this clonotype. The V and J genes are TRBV6-6 and TRBJ2-2; D is unresolved. Trimming removed 6 bases at V and 5 bases at J, with 7 bases between. CDR1 and CDR2 (germline): MNHNY, SVGAGI (reference sequence). This CDR3 contains 12 residues. The CDR3 bases are TGTGCCAGCAGCCCCGGGACCGGGGAGCTGTTTTTT. This translates into CASSPGTGELFF.

Remarks on this clonotype: One end of the junction is discordant with germline, which a read error may explain. This chain links TRBV11-2 with TRBJ2-6, with a tentative D call TRBD1 (5 bases). Germline values: CDR1 SGHAT, CDR2 FQNNGV. The CDR3 is 14 amino acids. The CDR3 nucleotides are TGTGCCAGCCGTCCTATCTCTGGGGCTAACGTCCTGACTTTC. Translated, it gives CASRPISGANVLTF. The full variable domain, completed using reference TRBV11-2 and TRBJ2-6, is EAGVAQSPRYKIIEKRQSVAFWCNPISGHATLYWYQQILGQGPKLLIQFQNNGVVDDSQLPKDRFSAERLKGVDSTLKIQPAKLEDSAVYLCASRPISGANVLTFGAGSRLTVL.

As regards this clonotype: At one end the junction does not follow the germline gene, possibly because of a read error. The chain is built from TRBV12-3 or TRBV12-4 and TRBJ1-2, with D unresolved. This CDR3 is 17 amino acids long. CDR3 region: CASSLQERLGSNYGCTF. CDR3 coding DNA: TGTGCCAGCAGTTTACAGGAACGGTTGGGTTCTAACTATGGCTGCACATTC.

This chain links TRBV9 with TRBJ2-2; D unclear. Germline CDR1 SGDLS, CDR2 YYNGEE. V gave up 4 bases and J gave up 5 bases, with 12 bases separating them. The length of the CDR3 is 14 residues. CDR3 in amino acids: CASSLRQATGELFF. The CDR3 DNA follows: TGTGCCAGCAGCCTTCGCCAGGCAACCGGGGAGCTGTTTTTT.

This clonotype was picked up many times. This may stem from a read error, because a much larger clone lies one nucleotide away. The rearrangement uses TRBV11-2 and TRBJ2-7; possible D gene TRBD2, 6 bases. Per germline, CDR1 SGHAT and CDR2 FQNNGV. The length of the CDR3 is 13 residues. The germline V and J ends were trimmed by 0 bases and 10 bases, with 13 bases remaining between them. The CDR3 is CASSLEYGGGQYF. The CDR3, as DNA: TGTGCCAGCAGCTTAGAGTACGGGGGAGGACAGTACTTC. The full variable domain, in which reference TRBV11-2 and TRBJ2-7 provide the parts outside the CDR3, is EAGVAQSPRYKIIEKRQSVAFWCNPISGHATLYWYQQILGQGPKLLIQFQNNGVVDDSQLPKDRFSAERLKGVDSTLKIQPAKLEDSAVYLCASSLEYGGGQYFGPGTRLTVT.

This clonotype was seen once. A clone one base away is much larger, so this may be a read error. The CDR3: CVTSDWGGNHNEQFF. The CDR3 DNA is TGTGTCACCAGTGATTGGGGAGGGAACCACAATGAGCAGTTCTTC. The chain has TRBV24-1 and TRBJ2-1; 7 nucleotides align to TRBD2. This CDR3 has 15 residues. Germline CDR1 KGHDR, CDR2 SFDVKD.

This clonotype was detected once. A junction end diverges from the germline sequence, so it may reflect a read error. This chain uses TRBV12-3 or TRBV12-4 with TRBJ2-1; TRBD2 matches at 7 bases. The CDR3 is made up of 12 amino acids. The CDR3 sequence is CAGMRDYSEQFF. CDR3 sequence (DNA): TGTGCCGGCATGCGGGACTACAGTGAGCAGTTCTTC.

With respect to this clonotype: One end of the junction is discordant with germline, which a read error may explain. The rearrangement uses TRBV20-1 and TRBJ2-2; TRBD2 aligns across 8 bases. The CDR3 is 12 residues long. Looked up from germline, CDR1 is DFQATT and CDR2 is SNEGSKA (reference sequence). CDR3 DNA: TGCAGTGCCGCGGCCCACAGCGGGGGGCTGTTTTTT. Its translation: CSAAAHSGGLFF.

To note about this clonotype: This may stem from a read error, because a much larger clone lies one nucleotide away. The J gene is TRBJ2-7, the V gene TRBV5-1; D remains unclear. The germline V gene has CDR1 SGHRS and CDR2 YFSETQ. This CDR3 has 12 residues. Trimming shortened V by 7 bases and J by 3 bases, and 11 bases separated the two germline ends. This chain's CDR3 is CASGSAHYEQYF. The CDR3 nucleotides are TGCGCCAGCGGCTCCGCTCACTACGAGCAGTACTTC.

On this clonotype: A much more abundant neighbour one base away suggests this may be a read error. V gene TRBV20-1 combines with J gene TRBJ1-5; unclear D gene. The germline V gene has CDR1 DFQATT and CDR2 SNEGSKA (reference sequence). Trimming took off 7 bases at V and 2 bases at J, with 9 bases between the two ends. There are 12 residues in the CDR3. The CDR3 bases are TGCAGTGTTAGCGGAGGCAATCAGCCCCAGCATTTT. Its translation is CSVSGGNQPQHF.

As to this clonotype: This clone may be a read error of a much larger clone one base away. The chain links TRBV10-3 to TRBJ1-1; D remains unclear. The length of the CDR3 is 14 residues. CDR1 is ENHRY and CDR2 is SYGVKD in the germline V gene. The CDR3 sequence is CVITRSTMNTEAFF. The CDR3 region has the DNA TGTGTCATCACCCGGAGTACAATGAACACTGAAGCTTTCTTT.

Concerning this clonotype: A junction boundary mismatches the germline segment, possibly from a read error. This chain joins TRBV29-1 and TRBJ2-5, with 8 bases lining up with TRBD1. CDR3 length: 13 residues. Germline assignment: CDR1 SQVTM and CDR2 ANQGSEA. CDR3 sequence: CSVDPGQEETLYF. CDR3 coding DNA: TGTAGCGTTGACCCGGGACAGGAAGAGACCCTGTACTTC. Full variable domain (missing parts from reference TRBV29-1 and TRBJ2-5): SAVISQKPSRDICQRGTSLTIQCQVDSQVTMMFWYRQQPGQSLTLIATANQGSEATYESGFVIDKFPISRPNLTFSTLTVSNMSPEDSSIYLCSVDPGQEETLYFGPGTRLLVL.

As for this clonotype: The CDR3 ends on some other residue instead of the conserved phenylalanine or tryptophan, so this is likely a read error. The chain carries TRBV20-1 and TRBJ1-1; the match to TRBD1 covers 7 bases. This CDR3 comprises 14 residues. After removal of 5 bases from V and 1 base from J, the junction contained 7 bases not matched to a gene. Germline V gene sequence: CDR1 DFQATT, CDR2 SNEGSKA (reference sequence). CDR3 sequence: CSAWRGQTNTEAFI. CDR3 in DNA: TGCAGTGCTTGGAGGGGACAGACGAACACTGAAGCTTTCATT.

As concerns this clonotype: A much more abundant neighbour one base away suggests this may be a read error. The chain joins TRBV5-6 to TRBJ1-2; 10 bases agree with TRBD1. There are 13 residues in the CDR3. The germline CDR1 and CDR2 sequences are SGHDT and YYEEEE. The ends lost 6 bases at V and 9 bases at J; junction bases unmatched: 8. CDR3 protein: CASNTGTGASYTF. In nucleotides, the CDR3 is TGTGCCAGCAACACGGGGACAGGGGCCAGCTACACCTTC.

In regard to this clonotype: At one boundary the junction diverges from the germline segment, which might be a read error. The CDR3 sequence is CASSIGTSAYNEEFF. In DNA, the CDR3 is TGTGCCAGTAGTATAGGGACTAGCGCTTACAATGAGGAGTTCTTC. This rearrangement joins TRBV19 to TRBJ2-1, with 9 bases identical to TRBD2. This CDR3 is built from 15 residues. The germline CDR1 and CDR2 sequences are LNHDA and SQIVND (reference sequence).

DNA for the CDR3: TGCAGTGCGTACGCAGCTAGCTCCTACGAGCAGTACTTC. Translating gives CSAYAASSYEQYF. The rearrangement uses TRBV20-1 and TRBJ2-7; D remains unclear. V was shortened by 6 bases and J by 0 bases, with 12 bases between the two germline ends. Per germline, CDR1 DFQATT and CDR2 SNEGSKA (reference sequence). The CDR3 is made up of 13 amino acids.

With respect to this clonotype: Because it lacks the conserved phenylalanine or tryptophan at the end, this CDR3 is likely a read error. This chain links TRBV6-1 with TRBJ2-3; TRBD1 aligns across 9 bases. CDR1 is MNHNS, CDR2 SASEGT, per germline. This CDR3 is 14 amino acids long. CDR3 DNA: TGTGCCAACAGTGACAGGGGGGATGTGGATACGCAGTATATT. Its protein is CANSDRGDVDTQYI.

In regard to this clonotype: This may stem from a read error, because a much larger clone lies one nucleotide away. The chain carries TRBV5-1 and TRBJ2-1; 7 nucleotides align to TRBD1. The germline gives CDR1 SGHRS, CDR2 YFSETQ. This CDR3 comprises 14 residues. The CDR3 DNA reads as TGCGCCAGCAGCTCCGGGACAGAGCTCGGTGAGGAGTTCTTC. As protein: CASSSGTELGEEFF.

Comments on this clonotype: A single base separates this from a much larger clone, so it may be a read error. The rearrangement joins TRBV28 to TRBJ2-5; 15 bases line up with TRBD2. The CDR3 contains 17 residues. Per the germline V gene, CDR1 is MDHEN and CDR2 is SYDVKM. CDR3 nucleotide sequence: TGTGCCAGCAATTTACCGGGACTAGCGGGAGGTAGAGGGACCCAGTACTTC. Its translation is CASNLPGLAGGRGTQYF. The whole variable domain, filled in from reference TRBV28 and TRBJ2-5, reads DVKVTQSSRYLVKRTGEKVFLECVQDMDHENMFWYRQDPGLGLRLIYFSYDVKMKEKGDIPEGYSVSREKKERFSLILESASTNQTSMYLCASNLPGLAGGRGTQYFGPGTRLLVL.

This clonotype appeared many times. The chain links TRBV20-1 to TRBJ2-1, with TRBD2 matching 8 bases. There are 13 residues in the CDR3. The V segment lost 4 bases and the J segment 7 bases; nucleotides outside the gene matches: 6. CDR1 is DFQATT, CDR2 SNEGSKA, per germline (reference sequence). CDR3 amino acids: CSAKSGGHNEQFF. CDR3 bases: TGCAGTGCTAAAAGCGGGGGACATAATGAGCAGTTCTTC.

About this clonotype: Given a much more abundant clone one base away, this may be a read error. This chain uses TRBV24-1 with TRBJ1-2; no firm D call. The CDR3 totals 13 residues. CDR1 and CDR2 (germline): KGHDR, SFDVKD. The V end was cut by 4 bases, the J end by 8 bases, with 13 bases between. In nucleotides, the CDR3 is TGTGCCACCAGTGACCCTACAGAGGAAGGCTACACCTTC. It encodes CATSDPTEEGYTF.

As concerns this clonotype: This may be a read error: a much more frequent sequence differs by one nucleotide. The V gene is TRBV20-1, the J gene TRBJ2-3; 8 bases are a match to TRBD2. The CDR3 extends over 15 amino acids. V shed 5 bases and J 0 bases; nucleotides not matched to a gene: 7. Germline V CDR1 and CDR2: DFQATT, SNEGSKA (reference sequence). CDR3 region: CSAEIAGLSTDTQYF. CDR3 nucleotides: TGCAGTGCTGAAATAGCGGGACTGAGCACAGATACGCAGTATTTT.

Concerning this clonotype: A much larger clone differs by one base, so this may be a read error. A read error is likely, as this CDR3 ends without the conserved phenylalanine or tryptophan. The CDR3 region has the DNA TGCGCCAGCAGCTTGGTCGGGTCACACACTGAAGCTTTCTCT. Its translation is CASSLVGSHTEAFS. V usage is TRBV5-1 and J usage is TRBJ1-1; D not resolved. The V end lost 0 bases, the J end lost 3 bases, and 9 bases lay between the germline ends. This CDR3 is built from 14 residues. Germline V gene lookup returns CDR1 SGHRS and CDR2 YFSETQ.

Comment on this clonotype: No conserved phenylalanine or tryptophan is present at the end of the CDR3, so a read error is the likely explanation. The J gene is TRBJ1-2, the V gene TRBV6-5; 7 bases are a match to TRBD1. Trimming cost V 4 bases and J 6 bases; bases outside gene matches: 5. This CDR3 region has 13 residues. Germline V gene lookup returns CDR1 MNHEY and CDR2 SVGAGI. CDR3 in amino acids: CASSSTGYHGYTI. In DNA form, the CDR3 reads TGTGCCAGCAGTTCGACAGGGTACCATGGCTACACCATC.

In regard to this clonotype: This could be a read error, since a much larger clone is one nucleotide away. The chain carries TRBV7-9 and TRBJ1-5; TRBD1 is a possible D gene (5 bases). The CDR3 is 12 amino acids. Germline-derived CDR1 and CDR2 are SEHNR and FQNEAQ (reference sequence). The V end lost 5 bases, the J end lost 10 bases, and 12 bases lay between the germline ends. CDR3 sequence (DNA): TGTGCCAGCAGCCGGAGAGGGGAACCCCAGCATTTT. It specifies CASSRRGEPQHF.

Comments on this clonotype: Its ends do not fully match the called genes, so a read error is possible. The chain recombines TRBV6-5 with TRBJ2-1; no clear D gene. The CDR3 consists of 12 residues. Per germline, CDR1 MNHEY and CDR2 SVGAGI. Written as DNA, the CDR3 is TGTGCCAGCAGTTCGATTTACAATGAGCAGTTATTC. Protein product: CASSSIYNEQLF.

With respect to this clonotype: The junction differs from germline at one of its ends, possibly a read error. The chain links TRBV6-5 to TRBJ2-7; D assignment may be TRBD1 or TRBD2 (6 bases each). Looked up from germline, CDR1 is MNHEY and CDR2 is SVGAGI. The CDR3 loop spans 14 amino acids. In DNA, the CDR3 is TGTACCAGCAGGAAACAGGGAGGTCCCTACGAGCAGTATTTC. This gives the protein CTSRKQGGPYEQYF.

The chain employs TRBV28 and TRBJ1-3, with no clear D. The ends were cut back, 6 bases at V and 6 bases at J, with 9 bases in the middle. Germline V CDR1 and CDR2: MDHEN, SYDVKM. This CDR3 region has 12 residues. The CDR3 DNA is TGTGCCAGCAGCCTTCTTGAAAACACCATATATTTT. It translates to CASSLLENTIYF.